The 26 T cell receptor beta chains below were found in one sample sequenced in a study of blood T cell repertoires in COVID-19. Clones were read by immunoSEQ multiplex PCR, and TCRdb kept only the in-frame ones, dropping some. The sample contains around 170,000 clones, about 86% of which appear only once. Sequences were obtained from peripheral blood. The source is a man aged 45-60 years with active or convalescent COVID-19.

The rearrangement joins TRBV7-3 to TRBJ2-5; weak D call: TRBD2 (7 bases). Trimming shortened V by 0 bases and J by 4 bases, and 9 bases separated the two germline ends. The CDR3 length is 14 residues. Germline V lookup: CDR1 SGHTA, CDR2 FQGTGA. As DNA, the CDR3 is TGTGCCAGCAGCTTAACAGGGGGGGTAGAGACCCAGTACTTC. Translating gives CASSLTGGVETQYF.

J is TRBJ2-7 and V is TRBV18; weak D call: TRBD2 (6 bases). This CDR3 comprises 15 residues. CDR1 and CDR2 from the germline V gene are KGHSH and LQKENI. V was pared by 1 base and J by 0 bases, with 10 bases between. CDR3 protein: CASSPLAGSSYEQYF. The CDR3 DNA reads as TGTGCCAGCTCACCACTGGCGGGAAGCTCCTACGAGCAGTACTTC.

This rearrangement joins TRBV7-2 to TRBJ2-3, with 10 bases matching TRBD2. The CDR3 is 16 amino acids. CDR1 SGHTA and CDR2 FQGNSA come from the germline V gene. The J segment lost 3 bases and the V segment lost 2 bases, leaving 5 bases of the junction unmatched. Here the CDR3 DNA reads TGTGCCAGCAGCTTAAGTAGCGGGGGGTGGACAGATACGCAGTATTTT. Translating it yields CASSLSSGGWTDTQYF.

A remark on this clone: The sample contains more than one DNA sequence encoding this CDR3. This chain links TRBV24-1 with TRBJ1-2, with 8 bases lining up with TRBD1. The junction had 4 bases not matched to a gene; V was cut back by 3 bases and J by 2 bases. Germline lookup yields CDR1 KGHDR and CDR2 SFDVKD. CDR3 length: 15 residues. The CDR3, as DNA: TGTGCCACCAGTGATACGACAGGGGAGAACTATGGCTACACCTTC. It codes for CATSDTTGENYGYTF.

This clone was observed a single time. This chain joins TRBV4-2 and TRBJ1-1, with D tentatively TRBD1 (5 bases). The germline CDR1 and CDR2 sequences are LGHNA and YNFKEQ. The ends were cut back, 0 bases at V and 5 bases at J, with 13 bases in the middle. This CDR3 has 15 amino acids. The CDR3: CASSQDGGGLTEAFF. As DNA, the CDR3 is TGTGCCAGCAGCCAAGACGGGGGGGGTTTAACTGAAGCTTTCTTT.

The chain has TRBV12-3 or TRBV12-4 and TRBJ1-5; D might be TRBD1 (6 bases). CDR3 size: 13 residues. Trimming stripped 6 bases from V and 5 bases from J, with 11 bases between. CDR3 sequence: CASRVKGDQPQHF. CDR3 sequence (DNA): TGTGCCAGCAGGGTCAAGGGGGATCAGCCCCAGCATTTT.

This chain joins TRBV29-1 and TRBJ1-5, with TRBD1 matching over 8 bases. CDR1 and CDR2 from the germline V gene are SQVTM and ANQGSEA. The CDR3 runs to 14 residues. V lost 5 bases to trimming and J lost 3 bases; unmatched junction nucleotides: 6. The CDR3 region is CSVSQGASNQPQHF. CDR3 DNA sequence: TGCAGCGTTTCTCAGGGGGCCTCCAATCAGCCCCAGCATTTT.

This chain connects TRBV7-2 to TRBJ2-1; 7 bases align to TRBD2. Germline V CDR1 and CDR2: SGHTA, FQGNSA. The CDR3 is 14 residues long. J was trimmed by 10 bases and V by 5 bases; bases with no gene match: 11. CDR3 sequence reads: CASSPYGGKGEQFF. CDR3 sequence (DNA): TGTGCCAGCAGCCCCTACGGGGGGAAGGGAGAGCAGTTCTTC.

The chain recombines TRBV19 with TRBJ2-7; the D is unclear. V was pared by 4 bases and J by 1 base, with 8 bases between. CDR1 is LNHDA and CDR2 is SQIVND in the germline V gene (reference sequence). The CDR3 is made up of 13 amino acids. The CDR3 spells CASSNVQSYEQYF. The CDR3 DNA is TGTGCCAGTAGTAATGTCCAGTCCTACGAGCAGTACTTC.

This rearrangement joins TRBV14 to TRBJ1-2, with D unclear. V was clipped by 8 bases and J by 8 bases, with 6 bases between them. Germline lookup yields CDR1 SGHDN and CDR2 FVKESK. CDR3 size: 9 residues. The CDR3 nucleotides read TGTGCCAGCCCGAGGGGCTACACCTTC. It encodes CASPRGYTF.

This chain connects TRBV19 to TRBJ2-5, with 8 bases lining up with TRBD2. V lost 9 bases and J lost 11; bases outside the gene matches: 11. This CDR3 is 12 amino acids long. Germline lookup yields CDR1 LNHDA and CDR2 SQIVND (reference sequence). CDR3 in amino acids: CASTRDSGMQYF. As DNA, the CDR3 is TGTGCCAGCACCAGGGATAGCGGGATGCAGTACTTC.

This clone occurred once. The genes are TRBV11-3 and TRBJ1-3; D is undetermined. Germline V gene sequence: CDR1 SGHNT, CDR2 YENEEA. This CDR3 spans 15 amino acids. Trimming removed 5 bases at V and 4 bases at J, with 15 bases between. The CDR3, as DNA: TGTGCCAGCAGCCCTACGGGAGCATTGGGAAACACCATATATTTT. Its protein product is CASSPTGALGNTIYF.

V is TRBV28 and J is TRBJ2-1, with 14 bases that match TRBD2. From germline, CDR1 is MDHEN and CDR2 SYDVKM. V lost 0 bases and J lost 7; bases outside the gene matches: 5. The CDR3 totals 17 residues. The CDR3 DNA is TGTGCCAGCAGTTTATGGTCCGGGACTAGCGGGAGAAATGAGCAGTTCTTC. Translation: CASSLWSGTSGRNEQFF.

This clone was seen only once. The chain carries TRBV6-5 and TRBJ1-5, with TRBD1 identical over 10 bases. Losses at the gene ends were 4 bases for V and 5 bases for J; bases not matched to a gene: 2. The CDR3 has 14 amino acids. Germline CDR1 is MNHEY and CDR2 is SVGAGI. CDR3 amino acids: CASSSTGGYQPQHF. The CDR3 nucleotides are TGTGCCAGCAGTTCGACAGGGGGCTATCAGCCCCAGCATTTT.

This clone was observed a few times. The chain is built from TRBV14 and TRBJ2-5, with no clear D. The CDR3 runs 13 residues. CDR1 and CDR2 from the germline V gene are SGHDN and FVKESK. V lost 0 bases and J lost 4, with 6 bases in between. The CDR3: CASSQDRGETQYF. The CDR3 nucleotides read TGTGCCAGCAGCCAAGATAGAGGAGAGACCCAGTACTTC. Full variable domain (missing parts from reference TRBV14 and TRBJ2-5): EAGVTQFPSHSVIEKGQTVTLRCDPISGHDNLYWYRRVMGKEIKFLLHFVKESKQDESGMPNNRFLAERTGGTYSTLKVQPAELEDSGVYFCASSQDRGETQYFGPGTRLLVL.

The chain has TRBV10-1 and TRBJ2-4; tentatively, D is TRBD2 (5 bases). Trimming pared 8 bases from V and 1 base from J, leaving 21 bases between. Germline CDR1 WNHNN, CDR2 SYGVQD (reference sequence). CDR3 length: 17 amino acids. CDR3 nucleotide sequence: TGCGCCAGCCGAAGCGAAGAGCACTGGAGGGCCAAAAACATTCAGTACTTC. It specifies CASRSEEHWRAKNIQYF.

This clone was counted between two and nine times. V is TRBV4-1 and J is TRBJ2-7; D may be TRBD2 (11 bases). The CDR3 runs 19 residues. CDR1 and CDR2 (germline): MGHRA, YSYEKL. The germline V and J ends were trimmed by 8 bases and 2 bases, with 31 bases remaining between them. The CDR3 is CASGMSRDRGLAETYEQYF. In nucleotides, the CDR3 is TGCGCCAGCGGCATGTCTAGGGACAGGGGACTAGCGGAGACCTACGAGCAGTACTTC.

The chain couples TRBV7-9 to TRBJ1-2; D uncertain. V lost 2 bases to trimming and J lost 6 bases, with 10 bases between them. The germline V gene has CDR1 SEHNR and CDR2 FQNEAQ (reference sequence). The CDR3 has 13 amino acids. The CDR3 loop is CASSLQSGNGYTF. CDR3 bases: TGTGCCAGCAGCTTACAGTCGGGTAATGGCTACACCTTC.

The chain is built from TRBV2 and TRBJ1-2; 10 bases align to TRBD1. This CDR3 is built from 12 residues. The J segment lost 8 bases and the V segment lost 6 bases, leaving 3 bases of the junction unmatched. Germline V gene lookup returns CDR1 SNHLY and CDR2 FYNNEI. This chain's CDR3 is CASRGQGIGYTF. DNA for the CDR3: TGTGCCAGCAGGGGACAGGGGATCGGCTACACCTTC. The full variable domain, in which reference TRBV2 and TRBJ1-2 provide the parts outside the CDR3, is EPEVTQTPSHQVTQMGQEVILRCVPISNHLYFYWYRQILGQKVEFLVSFYNNEISEKSEIFDDQFSVERPDGSNFTLKIRSTKLEDSAMYFCASRGQGIGYTFGSGTRLTVV.

The V gene is TRBV5-1, the J gene TRBJ1-1; 8 bases are shared with TRBD1. Unmatched junction bases numbered 6, after V lost 4 bases and J lost 4 bases. The germline gives CDR1 SGHRS, CDR2 YFSETQ. CDR3 size: 14 residues. DNA for the CDR3: TGCGCCAGCAGCGTACAGGGGGTTGGCACTGAAGCTTTCTTT. It yields the protein CASSVQGVGTEAFF.

The rearrangement joins TRBV5-1 to TRBJ2-1; 9 nucleotides align to TRBD1. Looked up from germline, CDR1 is SGHRS and CDR2 is YFSETQ. After removal of 5 bases from V and 8 bases from J, the junction contained 8 bases not matched to a gene. The CDR3 has 14 residues. CDR3 residues: CASSSGQGIDEQFF. CDR3 sequence (DNA): TGCGCCAGCAGTTCGGGACAGGGTATTGATGAGCAGTTCTTC.

The V call is TRBV6-6, the J call TRBJ2-7; D gene ambiguous. CDR1 is MNHNY and CDR2 is SVGAGI in the germline V gene (reference sequence). CDR3 length: 13 amino acids. Between the trimmed V and J ends, which lost 0 bases and 2 bases, there was a span of 5 bases. The CDR3 sequence: CASSYSRAYEQYF. CDR3 bases: TGTGCCAGCAGTTACTCACGGGCCTACGAGCAGTACTTC.

V gene TRBV23-1 combines with J gene TRBJ1-1; weak D call: TRBD1 (6 bases). TRBV23-1 is an open reading frame whose function is uncertain. V was shortened by 7 bases and J by 0 bases, with 18 bases between the two germline ends. The CDR3 extends over 16 amino acids. As DNA, the CDR3 is TGCGCCAGCATGATCCGAGGACAGAGAATGAACACTGAAGCTTTCTTT. Amino acids: CASMIRGQRMNTEAFF.

This clone was seen more than once but under ten times. V is TRBV7-2 and J is TRBJ2-7; 9 bases are a match to TRBD1. The CDR3 spans 14 residues. In germline, CDR1 is SGHTA, CDR2 FQGNSA. V trimming: 5 bases; J trimming: 3 bases; junction bases outside the gene matches: 5. The DNA for the CDR3 is TGTGCCAGCAGCCAAGGGGGACAGGGCTACGAGCAGTACTTC. It specifies CASSQGGQGYEQYF.

The gene calls are TRBV6-6 and TRBJ1-3; perhaps TRBD1 as D (6 bases). The CDR3 is made up of 17 amino acids. Trimming stripped 6 bases from V and 0 bases from J, with 18 bases between. Germline V gives CDR1 MNHNY, CDR2 SVGAGI (reference sequence). The CDR3 spells CASRRSIQGLSGNTIYF. CDR3 DNA sequence: TGTGCCAGCAGACGATCGATACAGGGCCTCTCTGGAAACACCATATATTTT.

The rearrangement uses TRBV6-5 and TRBJ1-1; 8 bases line up with TRBD1. The CDR3 consists of 16 residues. V shed 4 bases, J shed 5 bases, and the junction held 12 bases outside the gene matches. Germline V gene sequence: CDR1 MNHEY, CDR2 SVGAGI. Here the CDR3 DNA reads TGTGCCAGCAGTTCCCGGGGGCAGGGGGCGAGAACTGAAGCTTTCTTT. It yields the protein CASSSRGQGARTEAFF.